This T cell receptor (beta chain) was sequenced for a study of radiotherapy plus CTLA-4 blockade in lung cancer. Across the study: Objective responses emerged in roughly 20% of patients, and roughly 32% attained disease control.

This clone was seen only a few times. The germline CDR1 and CDR2 sequences are MNHEY and SMNVEV (reference sequence). The CDR3 length is 15 residues. Unmatched junction bases numbered 9, after V lost 5 bases and J lost 4 bases. Profiled with immunoSEQ multiplex PCR; TCRdb holds only in-frame clones, not every one. The sample consists of 35,000 to 40,000 clones, roughly 85% of them appearing once. The sequencing here drew on peripheral blood, taken from a patient treated with radiotherapy plus ipilimumab. The TCR originated in a human donor with non-small cell lung cancer whose response to radiotherapy plus ipilimumab could not be evaluated. This chain uses TRBV27 with TRBJ2-3, with TRBD2 matching over 7 bases. CDR3 in amino acids: CASSREASGPDTQYF. For the CDR3, the DNA is TGTGCCAGCAGTCGGGAGGCTAGCGGCCCAGATACGCAGTATTTT.